One and the same sample provided the 25 T cell receptor beta chains below, sequenced in a study of cytomegalovirus exposure and HLA in healthy donors. PCR involved 60 Vbeta and 13 Jbeta primers. Sequencing was performed with immunoSEQ multiplex PCR; in TCRdb, only in-frame clones are kept and a portion is missing. The table lists over 150,000 clones, around 82% of them singletons, with 0.38% in the top ten. The sample was PBMCs. The receptors originated from a boy aged 2 to 9 in good health and CMV-seronegative.

This chain joins TRBV29-1 and TRBJ1-2, with D possibly TRBD1 on 5 matching bases. CDR1 is SQVTM, CDR2 ANQGSEA, per germline. There are 13 residues in the CDR3. Trimming shortened V by 2 bases and J by 6 bases, and 13 bases separated the two germline ends. This CDR3 is CSVERGPLDGYTF. CDR3 DNA sequence: TGCAGCGTTGAAAGGGGCCCCTTGGATGGCTACACCTTC.

The J gene is TRBJ1-1, the V gene TRBV10-1; tentatively, D is TRBD1 (6 bases). The germline V gene encodes CDR1 WNHNN and CDR2 SYGVQD (reference sequence). V lost 3 bases and J 5 bases, leaving 13 bases between the germline ends. The CDR3 extends over 14 amino acids. The CDR3 spells CASSEGQGRTEAFF. In nucleotides, the CDR3 is TGCGCCAGCAGTGAAGGGCAGGGGCGGACTGAAGCTTTCTTT.

The V call is TRBV4-1, the J call TRBJ2-3, with TRBD2 matching over 10 bases. V lost 1 base, J lost 3 bases, and 19 bases stayed unmatched. From germline, CDR1 is MGHRA and CDR2 YSYEKL. The CDR3 is made up of 21 amino acids. CDR3 DNA: TGCGCCAGCAGCCAAGTTCGACTGTTACTTCCTAGCGGGAGTACGACAGATACGCAGTATTTT. Translated, it gives CASSQVRLLLPSGSTTDTQYF.

This chain links TRBV27 with TRBJ2-3, with 7 nucleotides matching TRBD2. The V gene's germline CDR1 is MNHEY and CDR2 SMNVEV (reference sequence). Trimming removed 5 bases from V and 6 bases from J; junction bases left unmatched: 11. The CDR3 contains 15 residues. CDR3 sequence: CASSPRDYPGDTQYF. In DNA form, the CDR3 reads TGTGCCAGCAGTCCCCGGGACTATCCTGGTGATACGCAGTATTTT.

The DNA for the CDR3 is TGTGCCACCAGCAGAGACAGGGGGAACACCGGGGAGCTGTTTTTT. Encoded protein: CATSRDRGNTGELFF. The V gene is TRBV15, the J gene TRBJ2-2, with a possible D match to TRBD1 (6 bases). The CDR3 is 15 amino acids. Germline V lookup: CDR1 LNHNV, CDR2 YYDKDF (reference sequence). Trimming took 0 bases from V and 1 from J, leaving 6 bases between them.

The V gene is TRBV29-1, the J gene TRBJ1-5, with D perhaps matching TRBD1 (6 bases). The CDR3 is made up of 13 amino acids. CDR1 and CDR2 from the germline V gene are SQVTM and ANQGSEA. DNA for the CDR3: TGCAGTCATGGCGGGGGCGGTGGGCAGCCCCAGCATTTT. Translation: CSHGGGGGQPQHF.

In DNA, the CDR3 is TGTGCCAGCAGGAGGGGGCGAAAGGGGAATGAGCAGTTCTTC. Protein: CASRRGRKGNEQFF. The chain recombines TRBV2 with TRBJ2-1, with 7 positions matching TRBD1. This CDR3 has 14 residues. With V trimmed by 6 bases and J by 7 bases, 9 bases remained unmatched. CDR1 and CDR2 from the germline V gene are SNHLY and FYNNEI.

The rearrangement links TRBV2 to TRBJ2-4, with a possible D match to TRBD2 (5 bases). The length of the CDR3 is 15 residues. CDR1 and CDR2 (germline): SNHLY, FYNNEI. The V end was cut by 4 bases, the J end by 0 bases, with 10 bases between. The chain's CDR3 is CASSGSGIAKNIQYF. The CDR3 region has the DNA TGTGCCAGCAGTGGGTCCGGGATAGCCAAAAACATTCAGTACTTC.

The chain has TRBV7-3 and TRBJ2-7; weak D call: TRBD2 (6 bases). Trimming removed 5 bases at V and 0 bases at J, with 14 bases between. Germline lookup yields CDR1 SGHTA and CDR2 FQGTGA. The CDR3 runs to 15 residues. The CDR3 DNA sequence: TGTGCCAGCAGCCCCTTTGCGGGGAGCTCCTACGAGCAGTACTTC. Its protein product is CASSPFAGSSYEQYF. Full variable domain (missing parts from reference TRBV7-3 and TRBJ2-7): GAGVSQTPSNKVTEKGKYVELRCDPISGHTALYWYRQSLGQGPEFLIYFQGTGAADDSGLPNDRFFAVRPEGSVSTLKIQRTERGDSAVYLCASSPFAGSSYEQYFGPGTRLTVT.

This sequence joins TRBV11-3 and TRBJ2-2; D is ambiguous. The CDR3 is 14 residues long. With 1 base removed from V and 3 bases from J, the gap between germline ends came to 6 bases. CDR1 and CDR2 (germline): SGHNT, YENEEA. The CDR3 region has the DNA TGTGCCAGCAGCTTAGGAGAGGACACCGGGGAGCTGTTTTTT. This codes for CASSLGEDTGELFF.

J is TRBJ2-5 and V is TRBV6-5; 10 bases fit TRBD2. This CDR3 spans 15 amino acids. The junction had 15 bases not matched to a gene; V was cut back by 6 bases and J by 11 bases. Per the germline V gene, CDR1 is MNHEY and CDR2 is SVGAGI. The CDR3 loop is CASRSLAGVTGEQYF. CDR3 in DNA: TGTGCCAGCAGATCGCTAGCGGGAGTAACGGGGGAGCAGTACTTC.

V gene TRBV19 combines with J gene TRBJ1-1, with 9 bases that match TRBD1. The CDR3 length is 15 residues. The V gene's germline CDR1 is LNHDA and CDR2 SQIVND (reference sequence). V trimming: 8 bases; J trimming: 3 bases; junction bases outside the gene matches: 10. CDR3 amino acids: CASGPGQGLYTEAFF. The CDR3 DNA is TGTGCCAGTGGGCCTGGACAGGGGCTCTACACTGAAGCTTTCTTT.

This sequence joins TRBV27 and TRBJ2-3, with 14 bases identical to TRBD2. Trimming at V came to 3 bases and at J to 4 bases, leaving 9 bases not matched to a gene. Germline assignment: CDR1 MNHEY and CDR2 SMNVEV (reference sequence). CDR3 size: 18 residues. The CDR3 DNA reads as TGTGCCAGCAGTTTCTGGGGACTAGCGGGAGAGGGCCCAGATACGCAGTATTTT. This translates into CASSFWGLAGEGPDTQYF.

This clone appeared a single time. The chain is built from TRBV5-6 and TRBJ2-5; 9 positions match TRBD2. Germline V gene lookup returns CDR1 SGHDT and CDR2 YYEEEE. After removal of 1 base from V and 5 bases from J, the junction contained 12 bases not matched to a gene. The CDR3 length is 17 residues. The CDR3 sequence: CASSLLIASGKRETQYF. The DNA of the CDR3 is TGTGCCAGCAGCTTGTTAATAGCTAGCGGGAAACGTGAGACCCAGTACTTC.

J is TRBJ2-3 and V is TRBV7-8; D possibly corresponds to TRBD1 (5 bases). The germline gives CDR1 SGHVS, CDR2 FQNEAQ. This CDR3 is 14 amino acids long. Trimming removed 2 bases from V and 0 bases from J, with 6 bases in between. The CDR3 DNA follows: TGTGCCAGCAGCTTACAGGGTAGCACAGATACGCAGTATTTT. Protein sequence: CASSLQGSTDTQYF.

The chain links TRBV5-1 to TRBJ2-1; TRBD2 aligns across 9 bases. Germline CDR1 is SGHRS and CDR2 is YFSETQ. V dropped 0 bases and J dropped 6; count of bases not matched to a gene: 4. The CDR3 is made up of 15 amino acids. Written as DNA, the CDR3 is TGCGCCAGCAGCTTGGGAGCGGGAGGCCTCAATGAGCAGTTCTTC. This sequence encodes CASSLGAGGLNEQFF.

The J gene is TRBJ2-1, the V gene TRBV4-1; 8 bases map to TRBD2. CDR1 is MGHRA and CDR2 is YSYEKL in the germline V gene. The CDR3 loop spans 15 amino acids. Trimming took 0 bases from V and 10 from J; bases not matched to a gene: 8. The CDR3: CASSQDGTSFGEQFF. The CDR3 DNA follows: TGCGCCAGCAGCCAAGATGGGACTAGTTTTGGCGAGCAGTTCTTC.

V usage is TRBV30 and J usage is TRBJ2-1, with a possible D match to TRBD2 (5 bases). The V gene's germline CDR1 is GTSNPN and CDR2 SVGIG (reference sequence). The V and J ends lost 5 bases and 3 bases respectively, with 20 bases between them. This CDR3 has 16 amino acids. CDR3 amino acids: CAWDYTEGKFYNEQFF. In nucleotides, the CDR3 is TGTGCCTGGGACTACACTGAGGGAAAGTTCTACAATGAGCAGTTCTTC. Together with reference TRBV30 and TRBJ2-1, the CDR3 gives the full variable domain: SQTIHQWPATLVQPVGSPLSLECTVEGTSNPNLYWYRQAAGRGLQLLFYSVGIGQISSEVPQNLSASRPQDRQFILSSKKLLLSDSGFYLCAWDYTEGKFYNEQFFGPGTRLTVL.

The chain links TRBV7-9 to TRBJ2-1; no clear D gene. From germline, CDR1 is SEHNR and CDR2 FQNEAQ (reference sequence). CDR3 length: 16 amino acids. With 1 base removed from V and 5 bases from J, the gap between germline ends came to 15 bases. CDR3 protein: CASSLVIGGRNNEQFF. CDR3 DNA sequence: TGTGCCAGCAGCTTAGTGATCGGCGGCCGGAACAATGAGCAGTTCTTC.

The gene calls are TRBV6-1 and TRBJ1-4, with D possibly TRBD1 on 6 matching bases. From germline, CDR1 is MNHNS and CDR2 SASEGT. Between the trimmed V and J ends, which lost 3 bases and 7 bases, there was a span of 15 bases. The CDR3 runs to 15 residues. Here the CDR3 reads CASSEFRGRGEKLFF. DNA of the CDR3: TGTGCCAGCAGTGAGTTCAGGGGCCGGGGTGAAAAACTGTTTTTT.

V is TRBV30 and J is TRBJ2-3; 11 bases agree with TRBD2. The trim removed 0 bases at V and 7 bases at J, leaving 6 bases unmatched. The germline V gene has CDR1 GTSNPN and CDR2 SVGIG (reference sequence). This CDR3 spans 15 amino acids. In DNA, the CDR3 is TGTGCCTGGAGTGTAAGGGGACTAGCGGACCATACGCAGTATTTT. Its protein product is CAWSVRGLADHTQYF.

The chain links TRBV5-6 to TRBJ2-5, with D perhaps matching TRBD1 (5 bases). Germline loops: CDR1 SGHDT, CDR2 YYEEEE. Trimming removed 1 base at V and 1 base at J, with 8 bases between. The CDR3 consists of 14 residues. The CDR3: CASSLTTVQETQYF. Written as DNA, the CDR3 is TGTGCCAGCAGCTTGACGACAGTCCAAGAGACCCAGTACTTC. The whole variable domain, remainder taken from reference TRBV5-6 and TRBJ2-5, is DAGVTQSPTHLIKTRGQQVTLRCSPKSGHDTVSWYQQALGQGPQFIFQYYEEEERQRGNFPDRFSGHQFPNYSSELNVNALLLGDSALYLCASSLTTVQETQYFGPGTRLLVL.

The J gene is TRBJ1-3, the V gene TRBV28; TRBD1 is a possible D gene (6 bases). V was trimmed by 9 bases and J by 0 bases, leaving 21 bases between them. Germline V CDR1 and CDR2: MDHEN, SYDVKM. This CDR3 spans 17 amino acids. Written as DNA, the CDR3 is TGTGCCAGTCAGTCCCCCCACAGGGTGAACTCTGGAAACACCATATATTTT. It encodes CASQSPHRVNSGNTIYF. The full variable domain, its missing parts supplied by reference TRBV28 and TRBJ1-3, is DVKVTQSSRYLVKRTGEKVFLECVQDMDHENMFWYRQDPGLGLRLIYFSYDVKMKEKGDIPEGYSVSREKKERFSLILESASTNQTSMYLCASQSPHRVNSGNTIYFGEGSWLTVV.

Of note for this clone: At one of its ends the junction is not consistent with the germline gene, which may arise from a read error. Different DNA sequences within this sample yield the same CDR3. This CDR3 reads CASSHRGFYGYTF. CDR3 nucleotides: TGTGCCAGCAGTCACAGGGGATTCTATGGATACACCTTC. This rearrangement joins TRBV4-2 to TRBJ1-2; TRBD1 aligns across 7 bases. The germline V gene has CDR1 LGHNA and CDR2 YNFKEQ. CDR3 length: 13 residues.

The CDR3 nucleotides are TGTGCCAGCAGCGCGGGCAGGGGGCAGTCGGATGAGCAGTTCTTC. Translating gives CASSAGRGQSDEQFF. The chain links TRBV6-1 to TRBJ2-1; 8 bases fit TRBD1. V lost 6 bases, J lost 8 bases, and 12 bases stayed unmatched. Germline V gene data show CDR1 as MNHNS and CDR2 as SASEGT. The CDR3 sequence is 15 residues long.